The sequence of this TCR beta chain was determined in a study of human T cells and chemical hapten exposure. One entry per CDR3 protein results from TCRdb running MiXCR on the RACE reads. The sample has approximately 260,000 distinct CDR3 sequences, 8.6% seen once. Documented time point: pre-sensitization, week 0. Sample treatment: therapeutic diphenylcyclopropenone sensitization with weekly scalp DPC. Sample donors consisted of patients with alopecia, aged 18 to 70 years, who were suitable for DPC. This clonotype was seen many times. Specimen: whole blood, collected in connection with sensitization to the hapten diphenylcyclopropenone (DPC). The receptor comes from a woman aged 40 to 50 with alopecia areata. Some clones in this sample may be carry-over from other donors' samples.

CDR3 region: CASLREEYYGYTF. CDR3 coding DNA: TGTGCCAGCTTGAGGGAGGAGTACTATGGCTACACCTTC. V gene TRBV2 combines with J gene TRBJ1-2; no clear D. The germline CDR1 and CDR2 sequences are SNHLY and FYNNEI. The CDR3 sequence is 13 residues long. V dropped 8 bases and J dropped 3 bases, with 13 bases sitting between them.